These T cell receptor beta chains were read from a single sample in a study of molecular identifiers for immune sequencing clone quantification. TCRdb processed the PCR reads anew with MiXCR; each CDR3 protein has one entry. The table records over 550,000 distinct CDR3 sequences, about 25% of them present only once. The material sequenced was naive CD8+ T cells from blood, with Jurkat cell RNA spiked in. These receptors originate from a human donor in good health. Some libraries in this study had Jurkat cell RNA spiked in. Each CDR3 is given with its conserved first and last residue. D genes are given only for firm matches. Not every row has a clone size; where given, it reads once, few, many or a size class.

TRBD1,TRBJ2-7,16,TRBV6-5,.,CASSYHRDRATYEQYF,TGTGCCAGCAGCTATCACCGGGACAGGGCAACCTACGAGCAGTACTTC
TRBD2,TRBJ2-7,14,TRBV4-2,many,CASSLSSGTREQYF,TGTGCCAGCAGCTTGAGTAGCGGGACTAGAGAGCAGTACTTC
TRBD1,TRBJ2-1,16,TRBV9,once,CASSVAWTGPRDEQFF,TGTGCCAGCAGCGTAGCTTGGACAGGGCCGCGCGATGAGCAGTTCTTC
.,TRBJ1-4,14,TRBV4-3,many,CASSQDSTNEKLFF,TGCGCCAGCAGCCAAGATTCAACTAATGAAAAACTGTTTTTT
.,TRBJ2-3,14,TRBV7-9,.,CASTLEGIPDTQYF,TGTGCCAGCACCTTAGAGGGAATTCCGGATACGCAGTATTTT
.,TRBJ2-3,15,TRBV7-9,many,CASSPSVSVTDTQYF,TGTGCCAGCAGCCCATCGGTCTCCGTAACAGATACGCAGTATTTT
.,TRBJ1-1,16,TRBV4-3,many,CASSQDRQAPNTEAFF,TGCGCCAGCAGCCAAGATCGACAAGCCCCGAACACTGAAGCTTTCTTT
TRBD1,TRBJ1-4,19,TRBV18,few,CASSPRDRTNPATNEKLFF,TGTGCCAGCTCACCACGGGACAGGACAAACCCTGCAACTAATGAAAAACTGTTTTTT
.,TRBJ2-7,13,TRBV12-3/TRBV12-4,.,CASSLQGLSEQYF,TGTGCCAGCAGTTTGCAGGGGCTCTCCGAGCAGTACTTC
.,TRBJ2-7,14,TRBV5-1,.,CASSSPGREGEQYF,TGCGCCAGCAGCTCCCCGGGACGAGAGGGCGAGCAGTACTTC
.,TRBJ2-5,13,TRBV7-9,few,CASSFSREETQHF,TGTGCCAGCAGCTTCTCCAGGGAGGAGACCCAGCACTTC
.,TRBJ1-1,16,TRBV4-2,.,CASSQDRGRHDTEAFF,TGTGCCAGCAGCCAAGATCGAGGGAGACATGACACTGAAGCTTTCTTT
.,TRBJ1-6,16,TRBV4-3,many,CASSHDYSSYNSPLHF,TGCGCCAGCAGCCATGATTACAGCTCCTATAATTCACCCCTCCACTTT
TRBD1,TRBJ2-7,16,TRBV11-2,.,CASSYPPGQSSYEQYF,TGTGCCAGCAGTTACCCCCCGGGACAGTCCTCCTACGAGCAGTACTTC
.,TRBJ1-1,15,TRBV29-1,many,CSVDSAGQVNTEAFF,TGCAGCGTTGATTCAGCAGGGCAGGTGAACACTGAAGCTTTCTTT
TRBD1,TRBJ2-1,14,TRBV5-6,.,CASSPGQANHGQFF,TGTGCCAGCAGCCCGGGACAGGCTAATCATGGGCAGTTCTTC
.,TRBJ2-3,15,TRBV7-3,few,CASSPTGREADTQYF,TGTGCCAGCAGCCCGACGGGCCGAGAGGCAGATACGCAGTATTTT
.,TRBJ2-1,13,TRBV5-6,few,CASSPVDPDEQFF,TGTGCCAGCAGCCCGGTCGATCCGGATGAGCAGTTCTTC
.,TRBJ2-1,12,TRBV20-1,few,CSARVTFNEQFF,TGCAGTGCTAGGGTTACTTTCAATGAGCAGTTCTTC
.,TRBJ2-7,14,TRBV6-2/TRBV6-3,few,CASSPRQISYEQYF,TGTGCCAGCAGTCCCCGACAGATCTCCTACGAGCAGTACTTC
.,TRBJ1-5,13,TRBV20-1,many,CSASTGRFQPQHF,TGCAGTGCTAGTACAGGGAGATTTCAGCCCCAGCATTTT
.,TRBJ2-7,13,TRBV20-1,.,CSAMGGAAYEQYF,TGCAGTGCTATGGGGGGCGCAGCCTACGAGCAGTACTTC
.,TRBJ2-3,15,TRBV9,many,CASSYSDISTDTQYF,TGTGCCAGCAGCTATAGCGACATTAGCACAGATACGCAGTATTTT
TRBD2,TRBJ2-3,16,TRBV7-9,few,CASSPQLAESTDTQYF,TGTGCCAGCAGCCCCCAACTAGCGGAAAGCACAGATACGCAGTATTTT
TRBD1,TRBJ2-7,16,TRBV7-9,.,CASSDRDRDHSYEQYF,TGTGCCAGCAGCGACCGGGACAGGGACCACTCCTACGAGCAGTACTTC
.,TRBJ2-7,20,TRBV4-1,.,CASSLYYLSRAKMYSYEQYF,TGCGCCAGCAGCCTTTACTATCTATCCCGGGCCAAAATGTACTCCTACGAGCAGTACTTC
TRBD1,TRBJ2-1,15,TRBV6-2/TRBV6-3,.,CASSYGTGPYNEQVF,TGTGCCAGCAGTTACGGGACAGGGCCCTACAATGAGCAGGTCTTC
TRBD2,TRBJ2-5,17,TRBV4-1,few,CASSQAPAGGLEETQYF,TGCGCCAGCAGCCAAGCTCCAGCGGGAGGCTTGGAAGAGACCCAGTACTTC
TRBD2,TRBJ2-3,16,TRBV9,.,CASSDPTSLSTDTQYF,TGTGCCAGCAGCGATCCGACTAGCCTTAGCACAGATACGCAGTATTTT
.,TRBJ2-1,16,TRBV4-3,.,CASSPSRGSSYNEQFF,TGCGCCAGCAGCCCCTCACGGGGGAGCTCCTACAATGAGCAGTTCTTC
.,TRBJ2-7,15,TRBV2,few,CASRQRSLTPGEQYF,TGTGCCAGCAGGCAAAGGAGCTTGACCCCTGGAGAGCAGTACTTC
.,TRBJ1-1,14,TRBV27,.,CAGSSSGRNTEAFF,TGTGCCGGCAGTTCGTCTGGACGGAACACTGAAGCTTTCTTT
.,TRBJ2-6,14,TRBV6-4,.,CASIRCSGAIVLTF,TGTGCCAGCATCCGATGCTCTGGGGCCATCGTCCTGACTTTC
TRBD2,TRBJ2-7,15,TRBV4-2,.,CASRQEASGGYAQHF,TGTGCCAGCCGCCAAGAGGCGAGCGGGGGCTACGCGCAGCACTTC
.,TRBJ1-4,15,TRBV7-8,.,CASSPISGHNEKLFF,TGTGCCAGCAGTCCCATCAGTGGACATAATGAAAAACTGTTTTTT
.,TRBJ2-2,12,TRBV30,.,CAWIDTTGELFF,TGTGCCTGGATAGATACCACCGGGGAGCTGTTTTTT
.,TRBJ2-7,18,TRBV27,many,CASSPPVAEGLFLYEQYF,TGTGCCAGCAGTCCCCCGGTGGCCGAGGGCTTGTTTTTGTACGAGCAGTACTTC
TRBD2,TRBJ2-7,12,TRBV29-1,many,CSVWDYSYEQYF,TGCAGCGTTTGGGACTACTCCTACGAGCAGTACTTC
.,TRBJ2-5,16,TRBV12-3/TRBV12-4,many,CASTSIRGDLKETQYF,TGTGCCAGCACCTCAATCCGGGGCGACCTCAAAGAGACCCAGTACTTC
TRBD2,TRBJ2-4,16,TRBV20-1,few,CSARDLKRETPNIQYF,TGCAGTGCTAGAGATTTAAAGCGGGAGACCCCAAACATTCAGTACTTC
.,TRBJ2-7,14,TRBV3-1,many,CASSPVRGPYEQYF,TGTGCCAGCAGCCCGGTGCGGGGCCCCTACGAGCAGTACTTC
TRBD1,TRBJ1-5,21,TRBV20-1,.,CSARVFGPETGSGYSNQPQHF,TGCAGTGCTAGAGTATTCGGGCCCGAGACAGGGTCGGGGTATAGCAATCAGCCCCAGCATTTT
TRBD1,TRBJ2-7,15,TRBV12-3/TRBV12-4,few,CASSVLGQGHYEQYF,TGTGCCAGCAGTGTTTTAGGACAGGGGCACTACGAGCAGTACTTC
.,TRBJ1-6,14,TRBV30,.,CAWKFDRSYSPLHF,TGTGCCTGGAAATTCGACAGGAGTTATTCACCCCTCCACTTT
.,TRBJ2-2,12,TRBV29-1,many,CSVVEGSGELFF,TGCAGCGTTGTAGAGGGATCCGGGGAGCTGTTTTTT
.,TRBJ2-5,14,TRBV19,few,CASSIASPLGTQYF,TGTGCCAGTAGTATAGCGAGCCCACTGGGGACCCAGTACTTC
.,TRBJ1-2,12,TRBV12-3/TRBV12-4,many,CASSPNRNGYTF,TGTGCCAGCAGCCCTAACAGAAATGGCTACACCTTC
.,TRBJ2-3,15,TRBV12-3/TRBV12-4,.,CASSLTPWGTNTQYF,TGTGCCAGCAGTTTGACACCCTGGGGCACAAATACGCAGTATTTT
.,TRBJ2-7,14,TRBV19,few,CASSIDEVSYEQYF,TGTGCCAGTAGTATTGATGAAGTCTCCTACGAGCAGTACTTC
.,TRBJ1-2,13,TRBV2,few,CARLATGIDGYTF,TGTGCCAGACTAGCTACAGGGATCGATGGCTACACCTTC